These 8 T cell receptor beta chains came from one sample sequenced in a study of T cell changes during pregnancy in multiple sclerosis. The protocol was immunoSEQ multiplex PCR, while the TCRdb copy is restricted to in-frame clones and leaves out a portion. The table records tens of thousands of clones, around 93% of them present only once. Sequences were derived from peripheral blood, sampled in the first trimester of pregnancy. The receptor set was obtained from a female donor with multiple sclerosis, enrolled in a pregnancy study.

Here the CDR3 DNA reads TGTGCCAGCAGACGACAGGGGCTCTCGGAGACCCAGTACTTC. It yields the protein CASRRQGLSETQYF. This chain uses TRBV6-5 with TRBJ2-5; 8 bases are a match to TRBD1. This CDR3 has 14 residues. Germline V gene lookup returns CDR1 MNHEY and CDR2 SVGAGI. J was trimmed by 5 bases and V by 6 bases; bases with no gene match: 8.

The chain links TRBV19 to TRBJ2-7, with D unclear. The germline CDR1 and CDR2 sequences are LNHDA and SQIVND (reference sequence). Trimming removed 0 bases at V and 1 base at J, with 7 bases between. The CDR3 spans 14 residues. CDR3 sequence: CASSIDVRSYEQYF. The CDR3 nucleotides read TGTGCCAGTAGTATAGACGTCAGGTCCTACGAGCAGTACTTC. Drawing the rest from reference TRBV19 and TRBJ2-7, the complete variable domain is DGGITQSPKYLFRKEGQNVTLSCEQNLNHDAMYWYRQDPGQGLRLIYYSQIVNDFQKGDIAEGYSVSREKKESFPLTVTSAQKNPTAFYLCASSIDVRSYEQYFGPGTRLTVT.

The DNA of the CDR3 is TGCGCCAGCAGCCTTTTAGTGGGCCAGGACTACGAGCAGTACTTC. Protein product: CASSLLVGQDYEQYF. The chain links TRBV4-1 to TRBJ2-7; no reliable D call. Per the germline V gene, CDR1 is MGHRA and CDR2 is YSYEKL. The V end lost 4 bases, the J end lost 3 bases, and 16 bases lay between the germline ends. The CDR3 has 15 amino acids.

The rearrangement links TRBV5-4 to TRBJ2-1; the D gene is possibly TRBD1 (6 bases). Germline CDR1 SGHNT, CDR2 YYREEE (reference sequence). This CDR3 is built from 13 residues. The V end lost 4 bases, the J end lost 7 bases, and 12 bases lay between the germline ends. CDR3 sequence reads: CASSGSGVNEQFF. CDR3 in DNA: TGTGCCAGCAGCGGTTCAGGGGTTAATGAGCAGTTCTTC.

V and J are TRBV19 and TRBJ2-1; 7 nucleotides match TRBD2. The germline CDR1 and CDR2 sequences are LNHDA and SQIVND (reference sequence). V gave up 0 bases and J gave up 2 bases; unmatched junction bases: 7. This CDR3 region has 17 residues. The CDR3 region is CASSIDSGRETYNEQFF. The CDR3 bases are TGTGCCAGTAGTATAGATTCAGGGCGGGAGACCTACAATGAGCAGTTCTTC.

The gene calls are TRBV9 and TRBJ2-2, with 10 bases identical to TRBD1. Per the germline V gene, CDR1 is SGDLS and CDR2 is YYNGEE. V dropped 2 bases and J dropped 8; count of bases not matched to a gene: 9. The CDR3 runs 16 residues. The CDR3 loop reads CASSVNRDRGAGELFF. CDR3 coding DNA: TGTGCCAGCAGCGTCAATAGGGACAGGGGAGCTGGGGAGCTGTTTTTT. Variable domain in full (rest from reference TRBV9 and TRBJ2-2): DSGVTQTPKHLITATGQRVTLRCSPRSGDLSVYWYQQSLDQGLQFLIQYYNGEERAKGNILERFSAQQFPDLHSELNLSSLELGDSALYFCASSVNRDRGAGELFFGEGSRLTVL.

The gene calls are TRBV10-2 and TRBJ2-1, with TRBD2 matching over 7 bases. V lost 7 bases, J lost 8 bases, and 14 bases stayed unmatched. From germline, CDR1 is WSHSY and CDR2 SAAADI. CDR3 size: 15 residues. In DNA form, the CDR3 reads TGCGCCAGCACCCTAAATCGCGGGGCGGGGGATGAGCAGTTCTTC. Translating it yields CASTLNRGAGDEQFF.

V and J are TRBV10-2 and TRBJ1-2; TRBD1 is a possible D gene (5 bases). V was pared by 2 bases and J by 5 bases, with 15 bases between. In germline, CDR1 is WSHSY, CDR2 SAAADI. The CDR3 extends over 15 amino acids. The CDR3 protein is CASSEEAGGLYGYTF. In DNA, the CDR3 is TGCGCCAGCAGTGAGGAGGCGGGGGGACTTTATGGCTACACCTTC.